This TCR beta chain was found in a study of monozygotic twins with inflammatory bowel disease (dated by TCRdb to the late 2010s). About the full investigation: In total, approximately 28 monozygotic twin pairs made up the full study: 19 Danish pairs, all IBD-discordant, plus nine German pairs, of which four were IBD-concordant and five were IBD-discordant. Within discordant pairs, disease-associated traits were sought mainly by comparing IBD patients with their genetically identical healthy co-twins. Each individual had, on average, about 151 000 unique TCRalpha sequences and 181 000 unique TCRbeta sequences available for analysis. Study-level results and caveats: No single strong signal or clonotype linked to IBD turned up in the results, so the idea that one exists was not supported. Repertoire similarity did not differ between concordant and discordant twins, possibly due to limited statistical power. Background noise and inter-individual variability may have been introduced into the repertoires by the differing immunosuppressive treatments among patients. The analysis was unable to tell apart different T cell subtypes. TCRbeta repertoire diversity, by inverse Simpson index, was decreased in IBD patients compared with their healthy co-twins. Compared with healthy twins, IBD patients shared fewer clonotypes with other individuals, and the difference was most pronounced in patients with signs of disease activity.

An approximately 2.5 ml peripheral blood sample was drawn into PAXgene tubes per donor and stored at -80°C. Without T cell sorting, total RNA was isolated from whole blood using the PAXgene blood miRNA kit on an automated QIAcube. Peripheral blood from monozygotic twin pairs concordant or discordant for inflammatory bowel disease was subjected to deep TCRalpha and TCRbeta repertoire profiling with unique molecular barcoding. Smoking habits were recorded for all twin pairs, and each individual was classified as a current, former or never smoker. Based on the germline V gene (reference sequence), the CDR1 and CDR2 sequences are MNHEY and SMNVEV. The cysteine opens and the phenylalanine closes a CDR3 of 17 amino acids. The record lacks a DNA sequence. The library came from 5' RACE. Each TCR library was prepared from roughly 3,800 ng of total RNA. For each sample, cDNA synthesis with SMARTScribe reverse transcriptase was split into eight separate reactions. During cDNA synthesis, template switching was used to introduce unique molecular identifiers that contained a 6-nucleotide sample barcode. TCRalpha and TCRbeta cDNA was amplified in two nested PCRs of 16 and 9 cycles, and bead purification was carried out after each PCR. Before amplification, the cDNA was treated with uracil DNA-glycosylase and purified using the QIAquick PCR purification kit. The second PCR added Illumina TruSeq-compatible adapters along with sample-specific barcodes. TapeStation and Qubit were used to check library quality and concentration, and roughly 4.9 ng of each library was pooled. Pooled libraries were sequenced on an Illumina HiSeq2500 single-index Rapid Run with 2 x 100 bp reads and custom sequencing primers. The authors' analysis ran thus. UMI-based consensus assembly with MiGEC version 1.2.6 was used to correct PCR and sequencing errors. MiXCR version 2.1.1 handled V(D)J alignment, clonotype assembly and CDR3 extraction. To normalise gene usage, clonotype sharing and MAIT/NKT TCR abundance, the top 1000, 10 000 and 20 000 clonotypes in each sample were analysed. Diversity was computed as the inverse Simpson index with the vegan R package after downsampling to 27 000 UMIs. Statistical testing used paired Mann-Whitney U tests on the discordant twin pairs and applied Benjamini-Hochberg correction for multiple testing. TCRdb reprocessed the raw reads; every CDR3 protein sequence is a single record, and DNA is not supplied. The V and J calls here are based on TCRdb, not the publication. For this sample, the table gives approximately 390,000 distinct CDR3 sequences. Around 2.4% of the sample is taken by the ten largest.

Note on this clonotype: What this receptor recognizes is not known.

The TCR originated in a human donor with ulcerative colitis or Crohn's disease, or a healthy co-twin of an affected twin (not recorded which). The V and J genes are TRBV27 and TRBJ2-1; lacking DNA, the TRBD2 call made by TCRdb goes unchecked. Sequencing used blood. The CDR3 corresponds to CASSLPTGAVSYNEQFF.